This T cell receptor (beta chain) was profiled in a study of T cells in Graves' hyperthyroidism and ophthalmopathy. Amplified TCR beta CDR3 regions came from RNA transcripts. The HTBI primer set served for first-round RT-PCR of the TCR CDR3. TCRdb redid the calling of the multiplex PCR reads with MiXCR, one entry per CDR3 protein. Among a few hundred thousand distinct CDR3 sequences listed, about 43% were seen once. A remark on this clonotype: Antigen unknown.

Broader study findings: Ophthalmopathy got predicted by the model a median roughly six months before its onset.

Absence of ophthalmopathy progression within 18 months defined stable Graves' hyperthyroidism. In patients aged 18 to 65, hyperthyroidism was newly diagnosed, with duration under 2 months. On the basis of clinical symptoms, serum thyroxine and TRAb, thyroid ultrasound and orbital computed tomography, diagnoses were made. Sequencing was performed on peripheral blood or thyroid tissue (not recorded which). The TCR originated in a woman aged 18-29 years with Graves' hyperthyroidism.

The CDR3 reads CASSRALEAGANVLTF. In nucleotides, the CDR3 is TGTGCCAGCTCTCGGGCATTGGAAGCTGGGGCCAACGTCCTGACTTTC. J is TRBJ2-6 and V is TRBV6-5; D gene ambiguous. This CDR3 region has 16 residues. V lost 8 bases and J lost 2, with 16 bases in between. Germline V CDR1 and CDR2: MNHEY, SVGAGI.